Shown below are 29 T cell receptor beta chains from a single sample sequenced in a study of vaccination and CD4 T cells after COVID-19. With the Oncomine TCR Beta short-read assay, DNA from cultured CD4+ T cells was sequenced. Via MiXCR, TCRdb re-called the PCR reads, giving one row per CDR3 protein. The sample lists about 14,000 distinct CDR3 sequences, approximately 50% occurring once. The treatment here: approximately nine-day PBMC culture with coronavirus spike peptide pools or control peptides (ViraFEST assay). These receptors' targets are unknown. The sequenced material came from CD4+ T cells from blood, cultured in vitro. The source is a human donor who had recovered from COVID-19.

This clonotype occurred a few times. This chain links TRBV7-8 with TRBJ1-3; the D is unclear. V was shortened by 1 base and J by 0 bases, with 7 bases between the two germline ends. The CDR3 loop spans 15 amino acids. CDR1 and CDR2 from the germline V gene are SGHVS and FQNEAQ. The CDR3 sequence: CASSLGTTSGNTIYF. CDR3 nucleotides: TGTGCCAGCAGCTTAGGGACCACCTCTGGAAACACCATATATTTT.

V and J are TRBV12-3 or TRBV12-4 and TRBJ2-2; D unclear. The V end was cut by 1 base, the J end by 5 bases, with 8 bases between. The CDR3 covers 14 residues. Here the CDR3 DNA reads TGTGCCAGCAGTTTAGGACTTCCGACCGGGGAGCTGTTTTTT. This encodes CASSLGLPTGELFF.

This clonotype was detected a few times. This chain joins TRBV20-1 and TRBJ2-7; possible D gene TRBD2, 6 bases. This CDR3 is built from 17 residues. Germline V gene data show CDR1 as DFQATT and CDR2 as SNEGSKA (reference sequence). Trimming shortened V by 3 bases and J by 4 bases, and 25 bases separated the two germline ends. CDR3: CSASSGSLRRVAYEQYF. The CDR3, as DNA: TGCAGTGCTAGTTCCGGGAGCTTGCGGAGGGTTGCTTACGAGCAGTACTTC.

This clonotype came up a few times. The chain recombines TRBV11-1 with TRBJ2-1, with D perhaps TRBD2 (7 bases). CDR3 length: 12 amino acids. Trimming left V 4 bases short and J 12 bases short, with 13 bases between. In germline, CDR1 is SGHAT, CDR2 FQDESV (reference sequence). The CDR3 nucleotides are TGTGCCAGCAGCTCTATGGGGGGGGCGCAGTTCTTC. Protein product: CASSSMGGAQFF.

CDR3 residues: CSVGTEQPQHF. The CDR3 DNA sequence: TGCAGCGTTGGTACAGAACAGCCCCAGCATTTT. V and J are TRBV29-1 and TRBJ1-5, with D uncertain. The length of the CDR3 is 11 residues. Germline V gene sequence: CDR1 SQVTM, CDR2 ANQGSEA. Trimming removed 4 bases at V and 7 bases at J, with 8 bases between.

The J gene is TRBJ2-3, the V gene TRBV12-5; 7 bases align to TRBD1. The germline V gene encodes CDR1 LGHNT and CDR2 FRNRAP. V dropped 7 bases and J dropped 0; count of bases not matched to a gene: 4. CDR3 length: 14 residues. DNA of the CDR3: TGTGCTAGTGCCACAGGGGTTAGCACAGATACGCAGTATTTT. It is translated as CASATGVSTDTQYF.

This clonotype is medium-sized within its sample. The V call is TRBV20-1, the J call TRBJ1-5; D is undetermined. Germline assignment: CDR1 DFQATT and CDR2 SNEGSKA (reference sequence). CDR3 length equals 12 residues. Trimming pared 0 bases from V and 5 bases from J, leaving 5 bases between. CDR3 region: CSAREFHQPQHF. The CDR3 nucleotides are TGCAGTGCTAGAGAATTTCATCAGCCCCAGCATTTT.

This chain links TRBV5-1 with TRBJ2-1; unclear D gene. V was cut by 5 bases and J by 10 bases, with 13 bases left in between. Germline V CDR1 and CDR2: SGHRS, YFSETQ. This CDR3 contains 12 residues. The CDR3 loop reads CASRSLAAEQFF. Here the CDR3 DNA reads TGCGCCAGCAGATCCTTGGCGGCCGAGCAGTTCTTC.

This clonotype was seen more than once but under ten times. The chain links TRBV7-2 to TRBJ2-2, with no clear D. The V end lost 1 base, the J end lost 4 bases, and 7 bases lay between the germline ends. The CDR3 consists of 14 residues. Germline values: CDR1 SGHTA, CDR2 FQGNSA. The CDR3 nucleotides are TGTGCCAGCAGCTTAGGACGGGCCACCGGGGAGCTGTTTTTT. This codes for CASSLGRATGELFF.

The chain carries TRBV15 and TRBJ2-7, with 12 positions matching TRBD2. The CDR3 contains 16 residues. V lost 1 base and J lost 4; bases outside the gene matches: 5. Germline CDR1 reads LNHNV; CDR2 reads YYDKDF (reference sequence). In nucleotides, the CDR3 is TGTGCCACCAGCAGAGCTCTAGCGGGAGGGCCGTACGAGCAGTACTTC. As protein: CATSRALAGGPYEQYF.

The chain joins TRBV10-1 to TRBJ2-3, with 8 bases aligning to TRBD2. V gave up 0 bases and J gave up 4 bases; unmatched junction bases: 6. CDR1 and CDR2 from the germline V gene are WNHNN and SYGVQD (reference sequence). The CDR3 loop spans 16 amino acids. This CDR3 reads CASSESQREFSDTQYF. The CDR3 region has the DNA TGCGCCAGCAGTGAGTCCCAGCGGGAGTTCTCAGATACGCAGTATTTT.

This clonotype came up a few times. V gene TRBV11-2 combines with J gene TRBJ2-7, with TRBD2 matching 7 bases. The CDR3 covers 15 residues. V lost 5 bases, J lost 2 bases, and 9 bases stayed unmatched. In germline, CDR1 is SGHAT, CDR2 FQNNGV. CDR3 loop: CASSGGASGTYEQYF. Here the CDR3 DNA reads TGTGCCAGCAGCGGAGGGGCTAGCGGTACCTACGAGCAGTACTTC.

This clonotype was seen a handful of times. V gene TRBV20-1 combines with J gene TRBJ1-6; D perhaps matches TRBD1 (5 bases). This CDR3 has 14 amino acids. CDR1 and CDR2 (germline): DFQATT, SNEGSKA (reference sequence). Between the trimmed V and J ends, which lost 6 bases and 10 bases, there was a span of 19 bases. Here the CDR3 reads CSAERRGQESPLHF. Written as DNA, the CDR3 is TGCAGTGCCGAAAGGCGGGGCCAGGAATCACCCCTCCACTTT.

This clonotype was counted a few times. The chain employs TRBV7-2 and TRBJ1-5, with D possibly TRBD1 on 5 matching bases. Looked up from germline, CDR1 is SGHTA and CDR2 is FQGNSA. The CDR3 extends over 15 amino acids. Deletions cut 5 bases from V and 0 bases from J, with 11 bases between. The CDR3 region is CASSRSGHSNQPQHF. CDR3 coding DNA: TGTGCCAGCAGCCGTTCGGGGCATAGCAATCAGCCCCAGCATTTT.

With regard to this clonotype: An end of the junction does not agree with germline; a read error may underlie this. The gene calls are TRBV7-9 and TRBJ2-2, with a tentative D call TRBD1 (6 bases). Germline V gene lookup returns CDR1 SEHNR and CDR2 FQNEAQ (reference sequence). This CDR3 is built from 16 residues. CDR3 coding DNA: TGTGCCAGCAGCCCCCCCGGGGCTTGGGACACCGGGGAGCAGTTTTTT. Amino acids: CASSPPGAWDTGEQFF.

The chain couples TRBV7-3 to TRBJ2-1; D not resolved. Germline CDR1 reads SGHTA; CDR2 reads FQGTGA. CDR3 length equals 14 residues. Trimming pared 5 bases from V and 2 bases from J, leaving 10 bases between. The CDR3 here is CASSLSLPYNEQFF. The CDR3 nucleotides read TGTGCCAGCAGCCTGAGTCTACCCTACAATGAGCAGTTCTTC.

V is TRBV20-1 and J is TRBJ1-2, with 7 bases identical to TRBD1. Germline V lookup: CDR1 DFQATT, CDR2 SNEGSKA (reference sequence). V lost 5 bases and J lost 2; bases outside the gene matches: 5. The CDR3 covers 13 residues. The DNA for the CDR3 is TGCAGTGCTCTAAACAGGGGCAACTATGGCTACACCTTC. This translates into CSALNRGNYGYTF.

This clonotype has just a few counts. The chain carries TRBV6-2 or TRBV6-3 and TRBJ1-1; 8 bases agree with TRBD1. CDR1 and CDR2 from the germline V gene are MNHEY and SVGEGT. The trim removed 2 bases at V and 4 bases at J, leaving 9 bases unmatched. This CDR3 spans 16 amino acids. The CDR3 sequence is CASSYVQGARGTEAFF. The CDR3 nucleotides read TGTGCCAGCAGTTACGTCCAGGGGGCGCGGGGCACTGAAGCTTTCTTT.

V gene TRBV4-2 combines with J gene TRBJ2-1; TRBD1 aligns across 7 bases. V was clipped by 6 bases and J by 4 bases; unmatched bases: 9. Germline loops: CDR1 LGHNA, CDR2 YNFKEQ. This CDR3 is built from 15 residues. Written as DNA, the CDR3 is TGTGCCAGCAGGCCAAACAGGGGTCAATACAATGAGCAGTTCTTC. This gives the protein CASRPNRGQYNEQFF.

The chain joins TRBV2 to TRBJ1-2; 7 positions agree with TRBD1. CDR3 length: 12 amino acids. J lost 6 bases, V lost 10 bases, and 8 bases had no gene match. Germline CDR1 and CDR2: SNHLY and FYNNEI. The CDR3 DNA reads TGTGCCACCCGAGGGACAGCGAATGGCTACACCTTC. Translating it yields CATRGTANGYTF.

The table lists this clonotype with a few counts. The chain recombines TRBV7-9 with TRBJ2-5; D assignment may be TRBD1 or TRBD2 (5 bases each). Germline V lookup: CDR1 SEHNR, CDR2 FQNEAQ (reference sequence). The CDR3 totals 16 residues. V was trimmed by 5 bases and J by 4 bases, leaving 20 bases between them. The DNA of the CDR3 is TGTGCCAGCAGCCTAAGGGGTGTGAGGGGATCAGAGACCCAGTACTTC. Translation gives CASSLRGVRGSETQYF.

This clonotype was recorded once. The chain is built from TRBV7-9 and TRBJ2-7; no firm D call. Trimming took 5 bases from V and 2 from J, leaving 7 bases between them. CDR3 length: 12 amino acids. Germline V CDR1 and CDR2: SEHNR, FQNEAQ (reference sequence). The CDR3 nucleotides read TGTGCCAGCAGCGACGAGGCCTACGAGCAGTACTTC. Translation gives CASSDEAYEQYF. Full variable domain (outside the CDR3, taken from reference TRBV7-9 and TRBJ2-7): DTGVSQNPRHKITKRGQNVTFRCDPISEHNRLYWYRQTLGQGPEFLTYFQNEAQLEKSRLLSDRFSAERPKGSFSTLEIQRTEQGDSAMYLCASSDEAYEQYFGPGTRLTVT.

This chain joins TRBV2 and TRBJ2-2; TRBD2 matches at 8 bases. The germline gives CDR1 SNHLY, CDR2 FYNNEI. This CDR3 has 15 amino acids. J was trimmed by 1 base and V by 5 bases; bases with no gene match: 3. CDR3 in DNA: TGTGCCAGCAGTTCTAGCGGGCTGAACACCGGGGAGCTGTTTTTT. Amino acids: CASSSSGLNTGELFF.

This clonotype occurred a few times. V usage is TRBV25-1 and J usage is TRBJ1-1; TRBD1 matches 9 bases. The CDR3 contains 14 residues. J was trimmed by 5 bases and V by 4 bases; bases with no gene match: 5. Germline V gives CDR1 MGHDK, CDR2 SYGVNS. The CDR3 bases are TGTGCCAGCAGTGGGAACAGGGGGCGAACTGAAGCTTTCTTT. It codes for CASSGNRGRTEAFF.

This clonotype showed up just a few times. The chain uses TRBV2 and TRBJ2-5; TRBD1 matches at 8 bases. Looked up from germline, CDR1 is SNHLY and CDR2 is FYNNEI. There are 15 residues in the CDR3. Trimming took 5 bases from V and 3 from J; bases not matched to a gene: 8. This CDR3 reads CASSFGTGGEETQYF. CDR3 in DNA: TGTGCCAGCAGTTTCGGGACAGGCGGTGAAGAGACCCAGTACTTC.

This clonotype was seen more than once but under ten times. The genes are TRBV29-1 and TRBJ2-5; 8 bases line up with TRBD1. The J segment lost 7 bases and the V segment lost 3 bases, leaving 13 bases of the junction unmatched. The CDR3 consists of 15 residues. Germline CDR1 and CDR2: SQVTM and ANQGSEA. This CDR3 is CSVEGTGGLSGTQYF. The CDR3 DNA sequence: TGCAGCGTTGAGGGCACAGGGGGACTCTCAGGGACCCAGTACTTC.

This clonotype was detected a few times. This chain joins TRBV28 and TRBJ2-3; D may be TRBD2 (6 bases). The CDR3 length is 12 residues. Between the trimmed V and J ends, which lost 10 bases and 4 bases, there was a span of 12 bases. In germline, CDR1 is MDHEN, CDR2 SYDVKM. CDR3 in DNA: TGTGCCACGGGTAGCGGTCCAGATACGCAGTATTTT. Translation: CATGSGPDTQYF.

For this clonotype: An end of the junction differs from the germline gene, which may be a read error. The chain links TRBV6-1 to TRBJ1-2; the match to TRBD1 covers 8 bases. The CDR3 consists of 13 residues. Germline V gene lookup returns CDR1 MNHNS and CDR2 SASEGT. Here the CDR3 DNA reads TGTGCCAGCAGGCAAGGGCAAAAGGGACAGGTGTCCTTC. Translated: CASRQGQKGQVSF.

The chain is built from TRBV24-1 and TRBJ1-2; 10 positions match TRBD1. This CDR3 has 16 residues. Germline V gene data show CDR1 as KGHDR and CDR2 as SFDVKD. J gave up 9 bases and V 0 bases, and 9 bases lay outside the gene matches. This CDR3 reads CATSDLLPGQGFRYTF. CDR3 nucleotides: TGTGCCACCAGTGATTTGTTGCCGGGACAGGGGTTTCGCTACACCTTC.